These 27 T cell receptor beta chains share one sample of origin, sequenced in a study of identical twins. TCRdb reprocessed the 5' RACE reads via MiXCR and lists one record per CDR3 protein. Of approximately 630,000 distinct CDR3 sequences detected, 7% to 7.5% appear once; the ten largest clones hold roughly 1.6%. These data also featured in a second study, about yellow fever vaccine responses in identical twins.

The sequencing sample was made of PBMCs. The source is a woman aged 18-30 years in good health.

As DNA, the CDR3 is TGTGCCAGCAGTTCACTCGGGGAGGGGCGGAACACTGAAGCTTTCTTT. Translated, it gives CASSSLGEGRNTEAFF. V and J are TRBV28 and TRBJ1-1; TRBD1 is a possible D gene (5 bases). CDR1 MDHEN and CDR2 SYDVKM come from the germline V gene. This CDR3 comprises 16 residues. V lost 4 bases and J 1 base, leaving 16 bases between the germline ends.

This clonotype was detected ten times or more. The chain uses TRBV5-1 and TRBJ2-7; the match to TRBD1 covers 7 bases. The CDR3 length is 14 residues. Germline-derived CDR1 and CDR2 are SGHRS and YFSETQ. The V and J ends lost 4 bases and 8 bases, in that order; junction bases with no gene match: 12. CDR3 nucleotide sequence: TGCGCCAGCAGCCCTGAGACAGGGCCGTTGCAGCAGTACTTC. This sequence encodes CASSPETGPLQQYF.

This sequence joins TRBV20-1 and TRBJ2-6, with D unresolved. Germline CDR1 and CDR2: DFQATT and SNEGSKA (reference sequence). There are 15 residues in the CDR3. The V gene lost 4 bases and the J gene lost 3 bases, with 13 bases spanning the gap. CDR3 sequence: CSATDPGFGANVLTF. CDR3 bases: TGCAGTGCTACCGATCCCGGGTTTGGGGCCAACGTCCTGACTTTC.

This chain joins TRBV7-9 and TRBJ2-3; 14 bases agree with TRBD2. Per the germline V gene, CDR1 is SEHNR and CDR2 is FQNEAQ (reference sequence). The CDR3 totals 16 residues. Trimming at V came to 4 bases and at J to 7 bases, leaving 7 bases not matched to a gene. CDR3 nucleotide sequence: TGTGCCAGCAGCTCGTTGACTAGCGGGGGGGCTTATACGCAGTATTTT. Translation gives CASSSLTSGGAYTQYF.

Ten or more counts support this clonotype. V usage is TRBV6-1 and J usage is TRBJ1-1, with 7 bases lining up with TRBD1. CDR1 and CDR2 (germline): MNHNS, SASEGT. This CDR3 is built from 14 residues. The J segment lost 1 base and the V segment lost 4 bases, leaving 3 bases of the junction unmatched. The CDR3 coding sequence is TGTGCCAGCAGTGGACAGGGAAGGAACACTGAAGCTTTCTTT. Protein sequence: CASSGQGRNTEAFF.

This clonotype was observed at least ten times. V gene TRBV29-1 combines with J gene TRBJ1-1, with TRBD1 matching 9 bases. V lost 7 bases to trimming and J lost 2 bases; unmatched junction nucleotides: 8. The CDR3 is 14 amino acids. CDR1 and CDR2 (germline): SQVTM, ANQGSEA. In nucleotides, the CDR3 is TGCAGCGGTGGGACAGGGCGCCATAACACTGAAGCTTTCTTT. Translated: CSGGTGRHNTEAFF. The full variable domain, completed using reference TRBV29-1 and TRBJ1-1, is SAVISQKPSRDICQRGTSLTIQCQVDSQVTMMFWYRQQPGQSLTLIATANQGSEATYESGFVIDKFPISRPNLTFSTLTVSNMSPEDSSIYLCSGGTGRHNTEAFFGQGTRLTVV.

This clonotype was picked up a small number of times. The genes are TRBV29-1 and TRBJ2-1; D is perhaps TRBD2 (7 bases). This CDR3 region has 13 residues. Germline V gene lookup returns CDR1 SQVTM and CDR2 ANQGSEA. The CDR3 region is CSYLGGGIDEQFF. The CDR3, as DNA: TGCAGTTACCTAGGGGGGGGGATCGATGAGCAGTTCTTC.

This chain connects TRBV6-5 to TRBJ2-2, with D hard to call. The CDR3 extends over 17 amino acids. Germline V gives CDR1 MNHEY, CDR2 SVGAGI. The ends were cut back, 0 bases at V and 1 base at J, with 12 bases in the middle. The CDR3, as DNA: TGTGCCAGCAGTTACTCGACTCTAGAACTGAACACCGGGGAGCTGTTTTTT. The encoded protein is CASSYSTLELNTGELFF.

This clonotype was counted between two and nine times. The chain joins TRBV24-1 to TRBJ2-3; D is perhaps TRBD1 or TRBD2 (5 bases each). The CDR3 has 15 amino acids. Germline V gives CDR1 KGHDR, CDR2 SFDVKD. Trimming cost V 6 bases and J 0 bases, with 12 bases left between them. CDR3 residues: CATSPGRESTDTQYF. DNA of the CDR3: TGTGCCACCAGTCCCGGCAGGGAGAGCACAGATACGCAGTATTTT.

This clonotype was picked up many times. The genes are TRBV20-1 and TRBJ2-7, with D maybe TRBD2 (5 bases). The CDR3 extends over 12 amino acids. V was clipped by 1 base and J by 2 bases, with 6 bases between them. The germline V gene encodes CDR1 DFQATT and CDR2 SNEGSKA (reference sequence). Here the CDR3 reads CSARGGPYEQYF. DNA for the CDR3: TGCAGTGCTAGAGGCGGGCCCTACGAGCAGTACTTC.

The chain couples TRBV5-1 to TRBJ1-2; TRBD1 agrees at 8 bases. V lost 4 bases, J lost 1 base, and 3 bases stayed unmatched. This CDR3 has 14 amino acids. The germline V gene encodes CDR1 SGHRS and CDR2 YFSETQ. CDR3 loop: CASSLQGDNYGYTF. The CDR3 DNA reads TGCGCCAGCAGCCTACAGGGGGATAACTATGGCTACACCTTC.

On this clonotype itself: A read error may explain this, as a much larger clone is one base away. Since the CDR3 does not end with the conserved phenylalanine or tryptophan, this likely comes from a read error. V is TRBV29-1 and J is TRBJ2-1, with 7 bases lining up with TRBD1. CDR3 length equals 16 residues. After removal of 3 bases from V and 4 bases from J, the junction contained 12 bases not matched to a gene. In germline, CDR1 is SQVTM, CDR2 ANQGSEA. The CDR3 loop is CSVDTGTATQYNEQFS. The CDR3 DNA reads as TGCAGCGTTGATACGGGGACAGCAACGCAATACAATGAGCAGTTCTCC.

The CDR3 coding sequence is TGCGCCAGCAGCTCCCGAGGGGGTGGACAGGAAAAACTGTTTTTT. Translation: CASSSRGGGQEKLFF. This rearrangement joins TRBV4-1 to TRBJ1-4; D is perhaps TRBD1 (6 bases). Germline lookup yields CDR1 MGHRA and CDR2 YSYEKL. The CDR3 totals 15 residues. The germline V and J ends were trimmed by 5 bases and 8 bases, with 18 bases remaining between them.

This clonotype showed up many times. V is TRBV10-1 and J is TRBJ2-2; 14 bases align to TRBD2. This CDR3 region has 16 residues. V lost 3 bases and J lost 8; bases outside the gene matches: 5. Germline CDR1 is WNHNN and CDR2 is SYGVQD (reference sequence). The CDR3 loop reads CASSELGLAGAGELFF. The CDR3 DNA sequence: TGCGCCAGCAGTGAACTGGGACTAGCGGGAGCTGGGGAGCTGTTTTTT.

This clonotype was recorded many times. The CDR3 spells CSVRTGTGNTIYF. In nucleotides, the CDR3 is TGCAGCGTACGGACAGGGACTGGAAACACCATATATTTT. The J gene is TRBJ1-3, the V gene TRBV29-1; TRBD1 matches 8 bases. The trim removed 6 bases at V and 2 bases at J, leaving 3 bases unmatched. Germline CDR1 and CDR2: SQVTM and ANQGSEA. CDR3 length equals 13 residues.

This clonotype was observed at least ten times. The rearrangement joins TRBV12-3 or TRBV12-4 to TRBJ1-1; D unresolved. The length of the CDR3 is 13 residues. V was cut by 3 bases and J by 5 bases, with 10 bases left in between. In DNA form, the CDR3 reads TGTGCCAGCAGTTTTTCCACCGAAACTGAAGCTTTCTTT. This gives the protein CASSFSTETEAFF.

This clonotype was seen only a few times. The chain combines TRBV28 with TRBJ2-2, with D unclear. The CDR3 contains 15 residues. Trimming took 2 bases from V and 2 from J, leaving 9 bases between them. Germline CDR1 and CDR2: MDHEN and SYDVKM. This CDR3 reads CASSLPSVNTGELFF. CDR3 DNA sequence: TGTGCCAGCAGTTTACCCAGCGTAAACACCGGGGAGCTGTTTTTT.

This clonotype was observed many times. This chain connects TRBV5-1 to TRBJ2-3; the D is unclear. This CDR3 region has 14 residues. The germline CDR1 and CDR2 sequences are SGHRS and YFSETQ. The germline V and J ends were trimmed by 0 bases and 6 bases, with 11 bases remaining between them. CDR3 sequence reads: CASSLEFTPDTQYF. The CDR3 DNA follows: TGCGCCAGCAGCTTGGAGTTCACACCGGATACGCAGTATTTT.

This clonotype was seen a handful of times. The CDR3 region is CSVERTGDSTAEQYF. CDR3 DNA: TGCAGCGTTGAAAGGACAGGAGACTCCACAGCCGAGCAGTACTTC. The chain is built from TRBV29-1 and TRBJ2-7; 7 nucleotides match TRBD1. The CDR3 spans 15 residues. V dropped 2 bases and J dropped 6; count of bases not matched to a gene: 13. The germline CDR1 and CDR2 sequences are SQVTM and ANQGSEA.

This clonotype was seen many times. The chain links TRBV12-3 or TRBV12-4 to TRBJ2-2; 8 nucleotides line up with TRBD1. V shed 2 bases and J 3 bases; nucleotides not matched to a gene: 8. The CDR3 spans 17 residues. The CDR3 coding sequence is TGTGCCAGCAGTTTAAGTAGGGACAGGTTGTACACCGGGGAGCTGTTTTTT. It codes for CASSLSRDRLYTGELFF.

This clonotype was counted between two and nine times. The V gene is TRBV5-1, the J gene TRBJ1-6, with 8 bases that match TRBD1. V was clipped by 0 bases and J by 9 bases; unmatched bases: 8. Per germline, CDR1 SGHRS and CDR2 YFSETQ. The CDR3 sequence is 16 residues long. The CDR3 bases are TGCGCCAGCAGCTTGGGGAAGCAGGGGGCGGCTTCACCCCTCCACTTT. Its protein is CASSLGKQGAASPLHF.

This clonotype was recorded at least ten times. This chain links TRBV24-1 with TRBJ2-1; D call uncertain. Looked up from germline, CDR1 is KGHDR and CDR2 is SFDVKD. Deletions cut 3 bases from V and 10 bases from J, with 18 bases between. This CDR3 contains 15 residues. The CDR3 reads CATSDAANNAIEQFF. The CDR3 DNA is TGTGCCACCAGTGATGCAGCTAATAATGCGATCGAGCAGTTCTTC.

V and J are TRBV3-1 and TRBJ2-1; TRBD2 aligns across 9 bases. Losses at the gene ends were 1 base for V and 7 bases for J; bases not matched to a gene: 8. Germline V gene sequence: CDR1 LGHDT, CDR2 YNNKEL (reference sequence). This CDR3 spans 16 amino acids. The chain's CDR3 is CASSQGGTSFANEQFF. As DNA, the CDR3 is TGTGCCAGCAGCCAAGGGGGGACTAGCTTCGCGAATGAGCAGTTCTTC.

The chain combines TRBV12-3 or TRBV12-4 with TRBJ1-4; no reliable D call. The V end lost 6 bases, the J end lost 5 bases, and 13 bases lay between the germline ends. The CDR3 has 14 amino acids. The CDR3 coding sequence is TGTGCCAGCAGCACGGCAAGAATCAATGAAAAACTGTTTTTT. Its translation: CASSTARINEKLFF.

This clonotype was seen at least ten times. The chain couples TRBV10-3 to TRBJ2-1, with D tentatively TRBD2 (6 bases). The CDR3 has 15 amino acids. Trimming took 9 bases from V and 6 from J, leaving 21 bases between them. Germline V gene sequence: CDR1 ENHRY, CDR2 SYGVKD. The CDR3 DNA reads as TGTGCCATTTCTGCGTTGATCGGGAGCAGCAATGAGCAGTTCTTC. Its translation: CAISALIGSSNEQFF.

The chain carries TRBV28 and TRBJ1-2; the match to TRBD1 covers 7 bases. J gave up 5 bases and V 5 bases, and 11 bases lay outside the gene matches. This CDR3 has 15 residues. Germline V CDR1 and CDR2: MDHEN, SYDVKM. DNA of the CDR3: TGTGCCAGCAGTCCCGCGGGGTCAGGGGGTTATGGCTACACCTTC. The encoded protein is CASSPAGSGGYGYTF.

The CDR3 sequence is CASSWLGETEAFF. The DNA for the CDR3 is TGTGCCAGCAGTTGGTTGGGGGAGACTGAAGCTTTCTTT. This sequence joins TRBV27 and TRBJ1-1; possible D gene TRBD1, 5 bases. There are 13 residues in the CDR3. CDR1 is MNHEY and CDR2 is SMNVEV in the germline V gene (reference sequence). V was clipped by 4 bases and J by 5 bases, with 11 bases between them.